This TCR beta chain stems from a study of CD8+CD57+ T cells in acquired aplastic anemia. Germline V gene data show CDR1 as SEHNR and CDR2 as FQNEAQ (reference sequence). Trimming shortened V by 5 bases and J by 5 bases, and 13 bases separated the two germline ends. CDR3 size: 13 residues. This clonotype was picked up many times. TCR beta VDJ and CDR3 profiling used genomic DNA as template. MiXCR, run by TCRdb on the reads, gives a single entry per CDR3 protein. The table includes 190,000 or so distinct CDR3 sequences, roughly 55% detected once. This receptor was identified in a human donor in good health. Sequences were obtained from sorted CD4+, CD8+, or CD8+CD57+ T cells (not recorded which) from PBMCs. The J gene is TRBJ2-7, the V gene TRBV7-9; D gene ambiguous. CDR3 residues: CASSPRVSHEQYF. In nucleotides, the CDR3 is TGTGCCAGCAGCCCGCGAGTGTCCCACGAGCAGTACTTC.